The next 6 T cell receptor beta chains were all read from a single sample in a study of blood T cell repertoires in COVID-19. TCRdb keeps only in-frame clones here, not all; method: immunoSEQ multiplex PCR. The sample holds around 27,000 clones; 85% to 90% are singletons and the top ten take roughly a tenth. Input material: peripheral blood. Source of these receptors: a man between 60 and 75 years old with acute or convalescent COVID-19.

The chain employs TRBV7-8 and TRBJ2-2, with 14 bases aligning to TRBD2. This CDR3 spans 19 amino acids. Trimming cost V 5 bases and J 0 bases; bases outside gene matches: 8. Germline loops: CDR1 SGHVS, CDR2 FQNEAQ. The CDR3 is CASSPRTSGGTANTGELFF. The CDR3 DNA is TGTGCCAGCAGCCCTCGGACTAGCGGGGGGACTGCGAACACCGGGGAGCTGTTTTTT.

This chain links TRBV5-6 with TRBJ1-1, with TRBD1 matching 7 bases. The CDR3 covers 13 residues. Germline V gene lookup returns CDR1 SGHDT and CDR2 YYEEEE. The J segment lost 6 bases and the V segment lost 4 bases, leaving 6 bases of the junction unmatched. CDR3 coding DNA: TGTGCCAGCAGCCTAACAGGGGTTCCTGAAGCTTTCTTT. It encodes CASSLTGVPEAFF.

The genes are TRBV7-9 and TRBJ2-3, with 8 bases lining up with TRBD2. This CDR3 contains 16 residues. CDR1 SEHNR and CDR2 FQNEAQ come from the germline V gene (reference sequence). Trimming removed 1 base from V and 3 bases from J; junction bases left unmatched: 6. This CDR3 is CASSLGTGLATDTQYF. DNA of the CDR3: TGTGCCAGCAGCTTAGGAACCGGACTAGCTACAGATACGCAGTATTTT.

This sequence joins TRBV7-9 and TRBJ1-2, with 7 bases identical to TRBD1. CDR1 SEHNR and CDR2 FQNEAQ come from the germline V gene (reference sequence). The trim removed 7 bases at V and 7 bases at J, leaving 9 bases unmatched. This CDR3 is built from 13 residues. Here the CDR3 reads CASTLDDRVGYTF. In DNA, the CDR3 is TGTGCCAGCACCCTGGACGACAGGGTTGGCTACACCTTC. The full variable domain, with the rest looked up from reference TRBV7-9 and TRBJ1-2, is DTGVSQNPRHKITKRGQNVTFRCDPISEHNRLYWYRQTLGQGPEFLTYFQNEAQLEKSRLLSDRFSAERPKGSFSTLEIQRTEQGDSAMYLCASTLDDRVGYTFGSGTRLTVV.

This clone has only one observation. V gene TRBV19 combines with J gene TRBJ1-2, with D possibly matching TRBD1 (5 bases). The CDR3 is made up of 15 amino acids. The germline V gene has CDR1 LNHDA and CDR2 SQIVND (reference sequence). Trimming cost V 3 bases and J 2 bases, with 13 bases left between them. The DNA for the CDR3 is TGTGCCAGTAGTATTCTCTTGACAGCCAACTATGGCTACACCTTC. Translating gives CASSILLTANYGYTF.

V usage is TRBV7-2 and J usage is TRBJ2-3, with D maybe TRBD2 (6 bases). Germline V CDR1 and CDR2: SGHTA, FQGNSA. The CDR3 is 15 residues long. V lost 1 base and J lost 3, with 11 bases in between. CDR3 nucleotide sequence: TGTGCCAGCAGCTTAGGACCTCGGGGGACAGATACGCAGTATTTT. It yields the protein CASSLGPRGTDTQYF.